These T cell receptor beta chains were read from a single sample in a study of cytomegalovirus exposure and HLA in healthy donors. Here immunoSEQ multiplex PCR was the method, and the copy in TCRdb shows in-frame clones only, minus some. The profile shows more than 110,000 clones, more than 75% of them singletons. Sequences were obtained from PBMCs. The receptors were sampled from a female donor in good health and CMV-seronegative. CDR3s include the opening cysteine and the closing phenylalanine or tryptophan. D genes are given only for firm matches.

D,J,V,CDR3
NA,TRBJ2-7,TRBV4-1,CASSQVTEEYEQYF
NA,TRBJ1-2,TRBV11-2,CASSPQGIVSYGYTF
NA,TRBJ1-2,TRBV4-3,CASSQASRKSYTF
NA,TRBJ2-1,TRBV18,CASRDMTYEQFF
NA,TRBJ2-1,TRBV7-9,CASRTTLGFEEQFF
TRBD1,TRBJ2-1,TRBV4-1,CASRLRDREDEQFF
TRBD2,TRBJ2-5,TRBV2,CASSGGSGGYQETQYF
NA,TRBJ2-3,TRBV7-7,CASSLGEATFTDTQYF
TRBD1,TRBJ1-6,TRBV2,CASRPGTGDNSPLHF
NA,TRBJ1-1,TRBV6-4,CASSDPGQIFIFTEAFF
TRBD1,TRBJ1-2,TRBV11-3,CASSLQYDREAYGYTF
NA,TRBJ2-7,TRBV15,CATSRDRGDEQYF
NA,TRBJ2-2,TRBV27,CASSVFSEPGELFF
TRBD2,TRBJ2-2,TRBV30,CAVTWGGTNTGELFF
NA,TRBJ1-1,TRBV6-5,CASRETANNAEAFF
TRBD1,TRBJ2-2,TRBV2,CASSVRTGNTGELFF
NA,TRBJ1-2,TRBV29-1,CSDGTSRAF
NA,TRBJ1-1,TRBV7-9,CASSLGVYMNTEAFF
NA,TRBJ2-5,TRBV2,CASSPTTSVAQYF
TRBD2,TRBJ2-3,TRBV5-4,CASSLGLASDTQYF
NA,TRBJ1-3,TRBV5-1,CASHNRVPSGNTIYF
NA,TRBJ2-7,TRBV28,CASSPSGSTRYEQYF
NA,TRBJ2-6,TRBV5-4,CASSPRRGLGGANVLTF
TRBD1,TRBJ1-1,TRBV19,CASSIDTGAEAFF
NA,TRBJ2-6,TRBV5-4,CASSGGLNLAGANVLTF
NA,TRBJ1-3,TRBV11-2,CASSQQALSGNTIYF
TRBD1,TRBJ2-1,TRBV13,CASSKPRGPYNEQFF
TRBD1,TRBJ1-5,TRBV19,CASSIGTGGYSNQPQHF
TRBD2,TRBJ2-1,TRBV4-3,CASSQDRTSGSHSNEQFF
NA,TRBJ1-1,TRBV27,CASSSGMNTEAFF
NA,TRBJ2-3,TRBV5-4,CASSLLVTDTQYF
NA,TRBJ2-5,TRBV5-6,CASSTPRGVQETQYF
TRBD1,TRBJ2-7,TRBV9,CASSAQPGQGPYEQYF
NA,TRBJ2-1,TRBV29-1,CSVASLADSSYNEQFF
NA,TRBJ1-2,TRBV27,CASSLSGQGYGYTF
TRBD2,TRBJ2-7,TRBV15,CATSRELAGANEQYF
TRBD1,TRBJ1-3,TRBV5-6,CASSLGQGMTGNTIYF
NA,TRBJ2-7,TRBV27,CASSFGRGPSYEQYF
TRBD2,TRBJ2-1,TRBV7-9,CASSHPLAGGSYNEQFF
NA,TRBJ2-7,TRBV18,CASSDPGQTNEQYF
NA,TRBJ1-6,TRBV9,CASSPRPDFGGSPLHF
NA,TRBJ2-6,TRBV7-9,CASSLYQVRTGANVLTF
NA,TRBJ1-1,TRBV2,CASSEAGGATEAFF
NA,TRBJ1-6,TRBV7-9,CASVLSRGGSSPLHF
TRBD2,TRBJ2-3,TRBV15,CATSRDRPSFSGRPQTQYF
NA,TRBJ1-2,TRBV7-2,CASSLSVNHGYTF
NA,TRBJ1-1,TRBV18,CASSPRSTVQNTEAFF
NA,TRBJ2-2,TRBV10-1,CASSESGDAGELFF